The source of this T cell receptor beta chain is a study of blood T cell repertoires in COVID-19. About the research overall: The cDNA or gDNA used as material had been derived from T cells, B-cell-depleted T cells, or PBMCs.

Original processing notes: Amplification with reference gene primers provided the estimates of nucleated cell counts. Assay used: immunoSEQ multiplex PCR; TCRdb lists only in-frame clones, some missing. That table supplies the V and J calls and clone size; D and trimming were determined from the DNA. The sample shows roughly 180,000 clones, about 81% of them seen only once. V dropped 3 bases and J dropped 2; count of bases not matched to a gene: 24. This CDR3 is built from 22 residues. Germline V lookup: CDR1 SGHRS, CDR2 YFSETQ. The Seattle patients joined while their infection was active and were tracked longitudinally afterward.

The clonotype was recovered from a woman older than 75 with COVID-19, enrolled during active disease. The chain joins TRBV5-1 to TRBJ2-7; TRBD2 aligns across 12 bases. Sequencing used peripheral blood. CDR3 loop: CASSSFGALAGGPQPSAYEQYF. CDR3 in DNA: TGCGCCAGCAGCTCCTTCGGGGCCCTAGCGGGAGGGCCACAACCCTCAGCCTACGAGCAGTACTTC.